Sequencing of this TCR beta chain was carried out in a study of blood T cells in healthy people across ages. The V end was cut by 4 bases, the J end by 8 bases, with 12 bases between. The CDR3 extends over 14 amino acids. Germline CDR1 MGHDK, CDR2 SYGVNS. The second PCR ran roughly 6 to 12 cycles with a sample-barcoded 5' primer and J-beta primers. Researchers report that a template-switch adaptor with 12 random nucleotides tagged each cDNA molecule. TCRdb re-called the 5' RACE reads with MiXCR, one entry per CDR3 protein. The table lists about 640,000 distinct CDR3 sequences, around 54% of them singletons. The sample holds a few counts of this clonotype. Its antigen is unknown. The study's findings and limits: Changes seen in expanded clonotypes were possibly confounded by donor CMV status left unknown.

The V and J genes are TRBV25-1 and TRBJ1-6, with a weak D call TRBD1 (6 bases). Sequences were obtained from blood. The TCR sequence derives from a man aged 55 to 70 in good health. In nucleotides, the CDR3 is TGTGCCAGCAGTGTGACAGGCCGATATTCACCCCTCCACTTT. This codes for CASSVTGRYSPLHF.